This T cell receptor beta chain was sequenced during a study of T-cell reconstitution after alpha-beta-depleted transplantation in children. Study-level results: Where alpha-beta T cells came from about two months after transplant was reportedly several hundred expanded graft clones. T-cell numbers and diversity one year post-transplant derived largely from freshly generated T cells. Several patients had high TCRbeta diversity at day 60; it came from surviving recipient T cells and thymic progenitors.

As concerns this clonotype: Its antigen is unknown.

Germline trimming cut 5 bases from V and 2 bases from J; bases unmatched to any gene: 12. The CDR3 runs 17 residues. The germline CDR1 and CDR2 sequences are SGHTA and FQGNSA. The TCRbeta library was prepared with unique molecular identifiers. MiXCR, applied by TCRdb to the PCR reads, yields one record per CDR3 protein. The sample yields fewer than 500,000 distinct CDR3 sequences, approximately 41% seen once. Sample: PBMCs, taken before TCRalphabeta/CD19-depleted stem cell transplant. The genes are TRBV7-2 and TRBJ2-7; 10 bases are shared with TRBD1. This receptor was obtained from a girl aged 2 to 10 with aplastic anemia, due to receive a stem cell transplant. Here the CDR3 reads CASSPRGAGQGAYEQYF. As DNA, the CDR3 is TGTGCCAGCAGCCCAAGAGGGGCAGGACAGGGGGCCTACGAGCAGTACTTC.